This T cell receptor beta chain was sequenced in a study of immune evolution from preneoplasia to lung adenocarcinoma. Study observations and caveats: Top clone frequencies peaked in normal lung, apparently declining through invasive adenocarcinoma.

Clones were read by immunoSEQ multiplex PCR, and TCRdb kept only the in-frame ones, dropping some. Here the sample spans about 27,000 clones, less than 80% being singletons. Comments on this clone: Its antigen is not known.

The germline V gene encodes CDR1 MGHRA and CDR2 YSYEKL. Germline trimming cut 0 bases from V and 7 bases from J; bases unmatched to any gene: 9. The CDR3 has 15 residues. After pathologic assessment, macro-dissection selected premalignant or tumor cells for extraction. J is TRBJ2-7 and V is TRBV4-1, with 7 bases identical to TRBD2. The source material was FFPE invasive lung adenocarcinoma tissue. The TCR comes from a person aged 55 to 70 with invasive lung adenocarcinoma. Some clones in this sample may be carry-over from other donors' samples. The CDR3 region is CASSQEAGFGREQYF. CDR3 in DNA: TGCGCCAGCAGCCAAGAAGCGGGATTTGGACGGGAGCAGTACTTC.